A selection of T cell receptor beta chains follows, all from one sample in a study of T cell responses to AZD1222 COVID-19 vaccine. Generated by immunoSEQ multiplex PCR, the TCRdb table keeps only in-frame clones and is missing some. The data show 140,000 to 150,000 clones, over 85% seen once. Sequencing was performed on peripheral blood, taken 28 days after the second AZD1222 dose. The receptors derive from an adult who received the AZD1222 COVID-19 vaccine. CDR3s include the opening cysteine and the closing phenylalanine or tryptophan. A D gene is named only where the DNA matches it firmly.

CATSDPTSGPGGEQFF TRBV24-1 TRBD2 TRBJ2-1
CASSQETGTGGYTF TRBV4-3 - TRBJ1-2
CASSPPPPYGYTF TRBV18 - TRBJ1-2
CASSTYRRLNTEAFF TRBV7-9 - TRBJ1-1
CASSYTINEQFF TRBV6-2/TRBV6-3 - TRBJ2-1
CASSQPAAGNTIYF TRBV3-1/TRBV3-2 - TRBJ1-3
CSVDVSHVGYTF TRBV29-1 - TRBJ1-2
CASSPGRGGNQPQHF TRBV4-3 - TRBJ1-5
CSVEGRGIQIREQYF TRBV29-1 - TRBJ2-7
CASSRWDSSYNEQFF TRBV7-3 TRBD1 TRBJ2-1
CASSQHADYGYTF TRBV3-1/TRBV3-2 - TRBJ1-2
CASSDSRDSSYSPLHF TRBV2 TRBD1 TRBJ1-6
CASSLFNRDPTLSNQPQHF TRBV28 - TRBJ1-5
CATSRDRGNSPLHF TRBV15 TRBD1 TRBJ1-6
CASISKGALGTDTQYF TRBV7-9 TRBD1 TRBJ2-3
CASSLRDGREKLFF TRBV6-2/TRBV6-3 - TRBJ1-4
CASSPGTGRRQPQHF TRBV9 - TRBJ1-5
CASSKGGSDTQYF TRBV21-1 - TRBJ2-3
CASSRANYGYTF TRBV13 - TRBJ1-2
CASSPGLAVSYNEQFF TRBV18 TRBD2 TRBJ2-1
CASSVGTGGSGNTIYF TRBV9 - TRBJ1-3
CAWRETGAGNTIYF TRBV30 - TRBJ1-3
CASSLGYYEQYF TRBV5-1 - TRBJ2-7
CASSISQAQNTEAFF TRBV19 - TRBJ1-1
CASSLATGTLRGYTF TRBV7-2 - TRBJ1-2
CASSQGKPAPRGEQFF TRBV4-3 - TRBJ2-1
CASSGVGGGYNEQFF TRBV2 - TRBJ2-1
CASSSDRGNQAFF TRBV4-2 - TRBJ1-1
CASSPQGGSYNSPLHF TRBV9 TRBD1 TRBJ1-6
CASSALAGEGETQYF TRBV9 TRBD2 TRBJ2-5
CASSLPGVEYGYTF TRBV7-9 - TRBJ1-2
CASSFTGGAGYGYTF TRBV5-1 TRBD1 TRBJ1-2
CASSLRTRLYNEQFF TRBV19 - TRBJ2-1
CASSEDRGNQPQHF TRBV10-1 TRBD1 TRBJ1-5
CASSSIGQGSYEQYF TRBV28 TRBD1 TRBJ2-7
CASSYGTWEKLFF TRBV6-6 - TRBJ1-4
CASSSTGLNGYTF TRBV12-3/TRBV12-4 TRBD1 TRBJ1-2
CASSRQVSYEQYF TRBV11-3 - TRBJ2-7